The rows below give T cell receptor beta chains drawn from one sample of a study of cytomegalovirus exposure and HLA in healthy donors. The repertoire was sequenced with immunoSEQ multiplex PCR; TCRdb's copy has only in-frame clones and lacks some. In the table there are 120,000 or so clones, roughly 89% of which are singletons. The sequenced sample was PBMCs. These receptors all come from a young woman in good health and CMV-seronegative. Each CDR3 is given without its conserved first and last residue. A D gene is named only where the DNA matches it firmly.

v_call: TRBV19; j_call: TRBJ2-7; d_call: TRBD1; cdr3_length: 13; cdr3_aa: ASSPGQGGSYEQY
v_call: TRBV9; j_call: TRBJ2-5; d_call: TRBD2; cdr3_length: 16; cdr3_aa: ASSVAPRLAGLEETQY
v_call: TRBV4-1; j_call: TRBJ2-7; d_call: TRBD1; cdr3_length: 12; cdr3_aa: ASSHPARGPEQY
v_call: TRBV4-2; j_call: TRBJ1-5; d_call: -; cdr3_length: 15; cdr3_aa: ASSQEGRGRRNQPQH
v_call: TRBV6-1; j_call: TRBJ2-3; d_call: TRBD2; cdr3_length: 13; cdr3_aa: ASSEVGGSTDTQY
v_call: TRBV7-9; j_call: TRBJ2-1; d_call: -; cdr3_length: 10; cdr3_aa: ASSPGVAEQF
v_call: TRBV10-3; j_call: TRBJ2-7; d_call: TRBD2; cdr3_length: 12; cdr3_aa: AIGPGGERGEQY
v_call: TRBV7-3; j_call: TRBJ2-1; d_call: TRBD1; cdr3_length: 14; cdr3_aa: ASSSLPGQPNNEQF
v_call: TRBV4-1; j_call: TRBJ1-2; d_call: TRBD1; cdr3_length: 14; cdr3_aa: ASSQGAGQGHYGYT
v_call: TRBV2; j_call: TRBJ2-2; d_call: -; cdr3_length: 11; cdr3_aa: ASSAGDAGELF